The TCR beta chain under discussion was sequenced for a study of T-cell memory formation after mild COVID-19. A single record per CDR3 protein comes from TCRdb applying MiXCR to the 5' RACE reads. This table holds about 190,000 distinct CDR3 sequences, about 16% found once. This clonotype was detected only once. There are 15 residues in the CDR3. The germline V gene encodes CDR1 LGHDT and CDR2 YNNKEL (reference sequence). V lost 1 base, J lost 4 bases, and 10 bases lay in between. This TCR came from an adult woman who had mild COVID-19 (a few samples of this study predate the infection). Cell type and time point are not known. V and J are TRBV3-1 and TRBJ2-2; tentative D call: TRBD1 (5 bases). Sequencing was carried out using PBMCs or a T cell subset sorted from them (not recorded which). CDR3 region: CASSQGQLSTGELFF. Here the CDR3 DNA reads TGTGCCAGCAGCCAAGGACAGTTGAGCACCGGGGAGCTGTTTTTT.